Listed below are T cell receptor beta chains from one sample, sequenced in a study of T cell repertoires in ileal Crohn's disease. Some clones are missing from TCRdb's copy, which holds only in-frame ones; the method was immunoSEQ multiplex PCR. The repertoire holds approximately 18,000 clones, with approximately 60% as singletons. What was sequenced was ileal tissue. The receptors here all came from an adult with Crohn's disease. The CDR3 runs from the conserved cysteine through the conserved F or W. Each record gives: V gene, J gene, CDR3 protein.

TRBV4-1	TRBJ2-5	CASSQYSGGGPETQYF
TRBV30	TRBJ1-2	CAWTVNYGYTF
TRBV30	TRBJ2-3	CAWNRDTTDTQYF
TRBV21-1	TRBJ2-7	CASSKINQGTHAYEQYF
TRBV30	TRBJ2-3	CAWSVGGSTDTQYF
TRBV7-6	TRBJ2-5	CASSPPTSGSETQYF
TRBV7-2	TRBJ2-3	CASSLGGIGADTQYF
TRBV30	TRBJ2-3	CAWSVRAGGGTDTQYF
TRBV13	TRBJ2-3	CASSPTGSRSSTDTQYF
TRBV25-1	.	CASSVPGTFYEQYF
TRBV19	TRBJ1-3	CASSISDRGSGNTIYF
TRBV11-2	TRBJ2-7	CASSLEGGSSYEQYF
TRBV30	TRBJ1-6	CAWSVEPMTYNSPLHF
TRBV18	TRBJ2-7	CASSPAGLSYEQYF